The next 8 T cell receptor beta chains were all read from a single sample in a study of blood T cell repertoires in COVID-19. TCRdb's table, derived via immunoSEQ multiplex PCR, lists solely in-frame clones and lacks some. The sample holds 250,000 or so clones, about 80% seen once. The specimen sequenced was PBMCs or T cells enriched from blood (not recorded which). The receptors originated from a man in his 60s who had recovered from COVID-19.

The V call is TRBV29-1, the J call TRBJ1-1; D unclear. V dropped 3 bases and J dropped 6 bases, with 11 bases sitting between them. The CDR3 spans 12 residues. CDR1 SQVTM and CDR2 ANQGSEA come from the germline V gene. CDR3 in DNA: TGCAGCGTTGACCGGAGCCCCCCTGAAGCTTTCTTT. This encodes CSVDRSPPEAFF.

The table lists this clone with a few counts. The chain carries TRBV5-5 and TRBJ2-2; D call uncertain. This CDR3 is 15 amino acids long. V was clipped by 1 base and J by 5 bases, with 12 bases between them. Germline values: CDR1 SGHKS, CDR2 YYEKEE (reference sequence). CDR3 bases: TGTGCCAGCAGCTTGACAGTCGTCCCGACCGGGGAGCTGTTTTTT. This gives the protein CASSLTVVPTGELFF.

The chain is built from TRBV5-1 and TRBJ2-7; weak D call: TRBD1 (6 bases). CDR3 size: 13 residues. Germline lookup yields CDR1 SGHRS and CDR2 YFSETQ. Trimming stripped 5 bases from V and 1 base from J, with 10 bases between. The CDR3 DNA follows: TGCGCCAGCAGGGCAGGGGTGTCCTACGAGCAGTACTTC. Protein product: CASRAGVSYEQYF.

The chain couples TRBV5-1 to TRBJ1-1, with D hard to call. CDR3 length: 15 residues. Trimming removed 6 bases from V and 5 bases from J, with 20 bases in between. Germline loops: CDR1 SGHRS, CDR2 YFSETQ. The CDR3 here is CASNPSGVRGTEAFF. The CDR3 DNA reads as TGCGCCAGCAACCCCTCCGGGGTACGGGGAACTGAAGCTTTCTTT.

This chain connects TRBV5-1 to TRBJ2-5; no clear D. Germline V lookup: CDR1 SGHRS, CDR2 YFSETQ. V was trimmed by 0 bases and J by 1 base, leaving 7 bases between them. This CDR3 region has 14 residues. In DNA form, the CDR3 reads TGCGCCAGCAGCTTGGCCGGTCGCCAAGAGACCCAGTACTTC. Protein product: CASSLAGRQETQYF.

The rearrangement links TRBV5-8 to TRBJ2-2, with a tentative D call TRBD2 (6 bases). There are 14 residues in the CDR3. The V end lost 3 bases, the J end lost 5 bases, and 11 bases lay between the germline ends. Looked up from germline, CDR1 is SGHTS and CDR2 is YDEGEE. Here the CDR3 reads CASSWAGSTGELFF. CDR3 in DNA: TGTGCCAGCAGCTGGGCGGGGAGTACCGGGGAGCTGTTTTTT.

This clone was detected only a few times. The chain links TRBV29-1 to TRBJ2-5; D gene unclear. CDR1 is SQVTM, CDR2 ANQGSEA, per germline. V shed 7 bases and J shed 5 bases, with 14 bases lying between them. CDR3 length: 12 residues. DNA for the CDR3: TGCAGCGCCTCACCGAGTCCGGAGACCCAGTACTTC. It specifies CSASPSPETQYF.

The gene calls are TRBV15 and TRBJ1-2; 7 bases line up with TRBD1. This CDR3 is 15 amino acids long. Germline loops: CDR1 LNHNV, CDR2 YYDKDF (reference sequence). V trimming: 2 bases; J trimming: 5 bases; junction bases outside the gene matches: 8. DNA of the CDR3: TGTGCCACCAGCAGAAGACAGGGTAGTGGGTATGGCTACACCTTC. Its translation is CATSRRQGSGYGYTF.